This entry lists 24 T cell receptor beta chains sequenced from one sample in a study of blood T cell repertoires in COVID-19. Profiling relied on immunoSEQ multiplex PCR, and the TCRdb table lists in-frame clones only, not all of them. The repertoire holds about 42,000 clones, about 75% seen once, with roughly 8.7% in the top ten. The sample was peripheral blood. The source is a man between 65 and 80 years old with active or convalescent COVID-19.

V gene TRBV5-1 combines with J gene TRBJ2-1; TRBD2 agrees at 7 bases. V was pared by 0 bases and J by 6 bases, with 6 bases of the junction left unmatched. The CDR3 is 15 residues long. From germline, CDR1 is SGHRS and CDR2 YFSETQ. The CDR3 sequence is CASSLAERGVNEQFF. The CDR3 region has the DNA TGCGCCAGCAGCTTGGCCGAACGGGGGGTCAATGAGCAGTTCTTC. Using reference TRBV5-1 and TRBJ2-1 for the parts outside the CDR3, the full variable domain is KAGVTQTPRYLIKTRGQQVTLSCSPISGHRSVSWYQQTPGQGLQFLFEYFSETQRNKGNFPGRFSGRQFSNSRSEMNVSTLELGDSALYLCASSLAERGVNEQFFGPGTRLTVL.

This chain links TRBV6-5 with TRBJ1-1; D not resolved. V lost 5 bases and J lost 0, with 7 bases in between. Germline CDR1 is MNHEY and CDR2 is SVGAGI. The CDR3 has 13 amino acids. The CDR3 region has the DNA TGTGCCAGCAGTCCAGAAATGAACACTGAAGCTTTCTTT. It specifies CASSPEMNTEAFF.

This chain joins TRBV7-3 and TRBJ2-7, with 7 bases matching TRBD1. The V and J ends lost 5 bases and 5 bases, in that order; junction bases with no gene match: 12. CDR1 SGHTA and CDR2 FQGTGA come from the germline V gene. The CDR3 length is 15 residues. CDR3 protein: CASSTSRDSLNEQYF. The CDR3 coding sequence is TGTGCCAGCAGCACATCCCGGGACAGCTTAAACGAGCAGTACTTC. Full variable domain (remainder filled in from reference TRBV7-3 and TRBJ2-7): GAGVSQTPSNKVTEKGKYVELRCDPISGHTALYWYRQSLGQGPEFLIYFQGTGAADDSGLPNDRFFAVRPEGSVSTLKIQRTERGDSAVYLCASSTSRDSLNEQYFGPGTRLTVT.

The chain employs TRBV28 and TRBJ1-2; maybe TRBD1 (6 bases). The V gene's germline CDR1 is MDHEN and CDR2 SYDVKM. The CDR3 loop spans 14 amino acids. V lost 6 bases to trimming and J lost 5 bases, with 16 bases between them. In nucleotides, the CDR3 is TGTGCCAGCAGGCTGACAGGAATGTTATATGGCTACACCTTC. Its protein is CASRLTGMLYGYTF.

This sequence joins TRBV14 and TRBJ1-6, with TRBD1 matching 7 bases. Germline assignment: CDR1 SGHDN and CDR2 FVKESK. The CDR3 contains 16 residues. Unmatched junction bases numbered 6, after V lost 1 base and J lost 6 bases. As DNA, the CDR3 is TGTGCCAGCAGCCAAGGGCCGGGACAGTTTAATTCACCCCTCCACTTT. Translated: CASSQGPGQFNSPLHF.

This clone is a singleton in its sample. The J gene is TRBJ1-5, the V gene TRBV11-2; TRBD1 might be the D (5 bases). CDR1 is SGHAT and CDR2 is FQNNGV in the germline V gene. Between the trimmed V and J ends, which lost 3 bases and 5 bases, there was a span of 14 bases. CDR3 size: 15 residues. CDR3 region: CASSLGQGMHQPQHF. CDR3 DNA: TGTGCCAGCAGCTTGGGGCAGGGAATGCATCAGCCCCAGCATTTT. Using reference TRBV11-2 and TRBJ1-5 for the parts outside the CDR3, the full variable domain is EAGVAQSPRYKIIEKRQSVAFWCNPISGHATLYWYQQILGQGPKLLIQFQNNGVVDDSQLPKDRFSAERLKGVDSTLKIQPAKLEDSAVYLCASSLGQGMHQPQHFGDGTRLSIL.

The chain recombines TRBV7-9 with TRBJ1-4; D is uncertain. The CDR3 length is 15 residues. Trimming left V 0 bases short and J 7 bases short, with 12 bases between. Germline V gene sequence: CDR1 SEHNR, CDR2 FQNEAQ (reference sequence). Here the CDR3 reads CASSLAQVRGEKLFF. The CDR3 nucleotides read TGTGCCAGCAGCTTAGCGCAGGTCCGGGGTGAAAAACTGTTTTTT. Combining the CDR3 with reference TRBV7-9 and TRBJ1-4 gives the whole variable domain DTGVSQNPRHKITKRGQNVTFRCDPISEHNRLYWYRQTLGQGPEFLTYFQNEAQLEKSRLLSDRFSAERPKGSFSTLEIQRTEQGDSAMYLCASSLAQVRGEKLFFGSGTQLSVL.

The chain couples TRBV24-1 to TRBJ2-5, with a weak D call TRBD1 (6 bases). Between the trimmed V and J ends, which lost 0 bases and 1 base, there was a span of 8 bases. The CDR3 runs to 15 residues. CDR1 and CDR2 (germline): KGHDR, SFDVKD. This CDR3 is CATSDLRTAQETQYF. The CDR3, as DNA: TGTGCCACCAGTGATTTGCGGACAGCCCAAGAGACCCAGTACTTC.

The V and J genes are TRBV19 and TRBJ1-6; 8 bases are shared with TRBD1. Germline trimming cut 3 bases from V and 10 bases from J; bases unmatched to any gene: 8. CDR1 and CDR2 from the germline V gene are LNHDA and SQIVND (reference sequence). This CDR3 has 15 residues. The CDR3 sequence: CASSIQDRVGSPLHF. CDR3 coding DNA: TGTGCCAGTAGTATCCAGGACAGGGTAGGCTCACCCCTCCACTTT.

The chain uses TRBV3-1 (or the pseudogene TRBV3-2) and TRBJ2-3, with a possible D match to TRBD1 (5 bases). The V and J ends lost 1 base and 0 bases respectively, with 8 bases between them. The CDR3 totals 15 residues. The germline V gene has CDR1 LGHDT and CDR2 YNNKEL (reference sequence). The CDR3 nucleotides read TGTGCCAGCAGCCAAGTGGGGCACAGCACAGATACGCAGTATTTT. Translation gives CASSQVGHSTDTQYF.

This chain connects TRBV2 to TRBJ2-1, with unresolved D. The germline V and J ends were trimmed by 7 bases and 7 bases, with 17 bases remaining between them. CDR1 SNHLY and CDR2 FYNNEI come from the germline V gene. The CDR3 covers 14 residues. CDR3 nucleotides: TGTGCCAGCACCCTCACCAGTACGGGTAATGAGCAGTTCTTC. Protein: CASTLTSTGNEQFF.

This clone has a handful of counts. The same CDR3 also results from other DNA sequences found in this sample. V usage is TRBV7-3 and J usage is TRBJ2-1; 7 bases fit TRBD1. Germline CDR1 reads SGHTA; CDR2 reads FQGTGA. This CDR3 has 14 amino acids. Trimming removed 5 bases from V and 6 bases from J; junction bases left unmatched: 7. The CDR3 nucleotides are TGTGCCAGCAGCGAGCACCCAGGGGGCAATGAGCAGTTCTTC. Residues: CASSEHPGGNEQFF.

The V gene is TRBV3-1 (or the pseudogene TRBV3-2), the J gene TRBJ1-1; D is undetermined. Germline CDR1 and CDR2: LGHDT and YNNKEL (reference sequence). Trimming removed 11 bases from V and 11 bases from J, with 18 bases in between. The CDR3 contains 11 residues. The CDR3 nucleotides are TGTGCCGAGCTAATTCCAGGAGGCGCTTTCTTT. It translates to CAELIPGGAFF.

The J gene is TRBJ1-2, the V gene TRBV5-1; D is possibly TRBD1 (5 bases). The CDR3 totals 15 residues. The V and J ends lost 4 bases and 2 bases respectively, with 15 bases between them. Germline lookup yields CDR1 SGHRS and CDR2 YFSETQ. The CDR3 loop is CASSPGVGQNYGYTF. CDR3 DNA sequence: TGCGCCAGCAGCCCGGGGGTCGGTCAGAACTATGGCTACACCTTC.

This rearrangement joins TRBV5-4 to TRBJ1-4; TRBD1 is a possible D gene (6 bases). V was shortened by 0 bases and J by 2 bases, with 11 bases between the two germline ends. The CDR3 runs to 16 residues. Germline loops: CDR1 SGHNT, CDR2 YYREEE (reference sequence). Here the CDR3 reads CASSLAGRGTNEKLFF. CDR3 DNA sequence: TGTGCCAGCAGCTTGGCCGGTAGGGGGACTAATGAAAAACTGTTTTTT.

J is TRBJ1-2 and V is TRBV9; 10 bases agree with TRBD1. With 2 bases clipped from V and 1 base from J, the junction kept 8 bases outside the gene matches. CDR1 is SGDLS and CDR2 is YYNGEE in the germline V gene. The CDR3 has 17 amino acids. The CDR3 sequence is CASSVGQGIRGNYGYTF. The CDR3 coding sequence is TGTGCCAGCAGCGTGGGACAGGGGATTCGCGGTAACTATGGCTACACCTTC.

Concerning this clone itself: The sample carries other DNA sequences with the same CDR3. The rearrangement joins TRBV18 to TRBJ2-7; 9 nucleotides match TRBD2. The CDR3 covers 15 residues. Per the germline V gene, CDR1 is KGHSH and CDR2 is LQKENI. The V gene end was trimmed by 1 base and the J gene end by 6 bases; junction bases not matched to a gene: 7. The CDR3 DNA reads as TGTGCCAGCTCACCACGGGGCGGGGGGGCCGTCGAGCAGTACTTC. This gives the protein CASSPRGGGAVEQYF.

This chain uses TRBV7-2 with TRBJ1-2; no clear D. Trimming removed 0 bases from V and 4 bases from J, with 12 bases in between. CDR1 and CDR2 (germline): SGHTA, FQGNSA. The CDR3 is 15 residues long. CDR3 nucleotide sequence: TGTGCCAGCAGCTTAGCGTCAAGTCGGAGCTATGGCTACACCTTC. As protein: CASSLASSRSYGYTF.

V is TRBV11-3 and J is TRBJ2-2; the D is unclear. Trimming stripped 5 bases from V and 0 bases from J, with 10 bases between. The CDR3 sequence is 15 residues long. Germline CDR1 and CDR2: SGHNT and YENEEA. The CDR3 region has the DNA TGTGCCAGCAGCGAGGCAGCCACGAACACCGGGGAGCTGTTTTTT. Translated, it gives CASSEAATNTGELFF.

The chain recombines TRBV7-9 with TRBJ1-2; a possible D gene is TRBD1 (6 bases). Germline V gene data show CDR1 as SEHNR and CDR2 as FQNEAQ (reference sequence). The CDR3 loop spans 15 amino acids. Deletions cut 5 bases from V and 4 bases from J, with 17 bases between. The CDR3 DNA reads TGTGCCAGCAGCCTAGGGGGGCGAGAGTTCTATGGCTACACCTTC. Amino acid sequence: CASSLGGREFYGYTF.

This clone was seen only a few times. Written as DNA, the CDR3 is TGTGCCACCAGCAGTTCCGGAGGGTCACCCCTCCACTTT. Translation gives CATSSSGGSPLHF. The chain links TRBV15 to TRBJ1-6; D is unresolved. Germline loops: CDR1 LNHNV, CDR2 YYDKDF (reference sequence). V was shortened by 3 bases and J by 10 bases, with 10 bases between the two germline ends. The CDR3 length is 13 residues.

The V gene is TRBV28, the J gene TRBJ1-1, with 9 bases matching TRBD1. The V segment lost 9 bases and the J segment 7 bases; nucleotides outside the gene matches: 12. The CDR3 length is 14 residues. Per germline, CDR1 MDHEN and CDR2 SYDVKM. CDR3 residues: CASRKGDRAHEAFF. CDR3 nucleotides: TGTGCCAGTAGGAAAGGGGACAGGGCGCATGAAGCTTTCTTT.

This clone was detected only a few times. The CDR3 sequence: CASSLASWGKYNSPLHF. The CDR3 region has the DNA TGTGCCAGCAGCTTAGCGTCGTGGGGCAAGTACAATTCACCCCTCCACTTT. The genes are TRBV13 and TRBJ1-6, with a tentative D call TRBD1 (5 bases). CDR3 length: 17 amino acids. Trimming took 1 base from V and 7 from J, leaving 17 bases between them. CDR1 is PRHDT, CDR2 FYEKMQ, per germline (reference sequence).

This clone was seen only a few times. V and J are TRBV4-2 and TRBJ2-3, with a weak D call TRBD2 (5 bases). The CDR3 covers 15 residues. CDR1 is LGHNA, CDR2 YNFKEQ, per germline. Trimming stripped 2 bases from V and 4 bases from J, with 13 bases between. CDR3 sequence: CASSQRDSRADTQYF. The CDR3 DNA follows: TGTGCCAGCAGCCAACGGGATTCCCGGGCAGATACGCAGTATTTT.